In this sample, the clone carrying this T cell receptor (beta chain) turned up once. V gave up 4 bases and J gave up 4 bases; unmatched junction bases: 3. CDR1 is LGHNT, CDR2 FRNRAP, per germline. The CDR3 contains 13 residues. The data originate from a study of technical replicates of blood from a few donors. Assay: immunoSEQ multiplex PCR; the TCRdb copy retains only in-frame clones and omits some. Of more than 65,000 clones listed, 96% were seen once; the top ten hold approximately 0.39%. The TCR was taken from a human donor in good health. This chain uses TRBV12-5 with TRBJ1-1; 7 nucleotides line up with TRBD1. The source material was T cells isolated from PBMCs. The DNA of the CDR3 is TGTGCTAGTGGTTCCTCAGGGGGCACTGAAGCTTTCTTT. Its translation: CASGSSGGTEAFF.